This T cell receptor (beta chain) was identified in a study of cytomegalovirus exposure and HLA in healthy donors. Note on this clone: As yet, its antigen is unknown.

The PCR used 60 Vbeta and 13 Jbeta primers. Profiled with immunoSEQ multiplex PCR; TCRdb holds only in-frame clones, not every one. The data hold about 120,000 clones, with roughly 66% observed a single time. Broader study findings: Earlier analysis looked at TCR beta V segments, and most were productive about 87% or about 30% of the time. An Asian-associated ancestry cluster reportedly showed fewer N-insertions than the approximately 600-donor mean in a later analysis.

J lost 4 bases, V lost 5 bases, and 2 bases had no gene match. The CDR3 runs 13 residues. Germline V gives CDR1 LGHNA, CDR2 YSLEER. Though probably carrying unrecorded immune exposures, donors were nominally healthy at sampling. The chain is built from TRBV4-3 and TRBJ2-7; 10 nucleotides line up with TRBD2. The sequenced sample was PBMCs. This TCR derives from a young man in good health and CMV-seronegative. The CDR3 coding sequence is TGCGCCAGCAGCTCGGGACTAGCGTACGAGCAGTACTTC. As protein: CASSSGLAYEQYF.